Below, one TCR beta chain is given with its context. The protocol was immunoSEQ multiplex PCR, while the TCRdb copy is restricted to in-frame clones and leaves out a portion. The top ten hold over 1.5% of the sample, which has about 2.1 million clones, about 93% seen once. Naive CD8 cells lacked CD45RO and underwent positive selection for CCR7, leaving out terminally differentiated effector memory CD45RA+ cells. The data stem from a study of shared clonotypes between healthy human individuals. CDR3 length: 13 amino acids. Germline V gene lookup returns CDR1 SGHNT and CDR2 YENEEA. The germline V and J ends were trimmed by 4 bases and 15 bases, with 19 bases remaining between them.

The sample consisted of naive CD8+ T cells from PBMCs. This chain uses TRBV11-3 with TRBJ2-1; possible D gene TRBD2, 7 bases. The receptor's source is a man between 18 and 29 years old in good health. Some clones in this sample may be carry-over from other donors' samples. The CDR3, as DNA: TGTGCCAGCAGCTCTAGGGGGGGACTACGACCGTTCTTC. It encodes CASSSRGGLRPFF.